This T cell receptor (beta chain) was captured in a study of CXCR3-negative and CXCR3-positive naive CD8 T cells (dated by TCRdb to the late 2010s). Some background on the complete study: In total, roughly 130 million TRB reads were obtained, corresponding to roughly 1.5 +/- 0.3 million reads per library. The diversity and physicochemical repertoire analyses included 11 donors pooled from two independent experiments. Naive subsets from roughly 5 donors and memory cells from 3 donors were included in the TRBV-TRBJ cluster analysis.

About this clonotype: Its recognized antigen is unknown.

The germline V gene specifies SGDLS as CDR1 and YYNGEE as CDR2. Taken from cysteine to phenylalanine, the CDR3 has 15 residues. The coding DNA is unavailable. Broad study findings and their caveats: Both naive subsets had comparably high repertoire diversity, while memory CD8+ T cells had much lower repertoire diversity. Because surface CD5, which is linked to self-reactivity in mice, was comparable between the naive subsets, TCR interaction strength was also inferred from TRB CDR3 physicochemical properties. Naive CXCR3-negative and CXCR3-positive cells from the same donor showed similar TRBV-TRBJ usage, whereas memory cells showed distinct patterns. Compared with CXCR3-negative naive cells, CXCR3-positive naive cells had TRB CDR3s with higher hydrophobicity (lower Kidera factor 4), lower energy, and higher strength and volume indices. Freshly isolated PBMCs were used for most assays because CXCR3 expression went down partially after cryopreservation.

These reads were obtained on a NextSeq 550. The Human TCR Profiling Kit (MiLaboratory) was used to make UMI-labeled 5' RACE TRB cDNA libraries. cDNA synthesis used the entire amount of extracted RNA, and PCR amplification then used the entire amount of cDNA produced. The libraries were made side by side, with each library going through the same number of PCR cycles. The authors processed their data as follows. About 53,000 +/- 9,400 unique UMI-labeled TRB cDNA molecules per library were extracted with MIGEC and MiXCR, with at least two reads per UMI required. An average of approximately 40,000 +/- 10,000 functional in-frame TRB CDR3 nucleotide clonotypes without stop codons was found per library. Diversity metrics, including normalized Shannon-Wiener and Chao1, were computed in VDJtools after downsampling to 5000 UMI-labeled TRB molecules per sample. VDJtools was used to calculate clonotype-size-weighted physicochemical properties of the central five CDR3 residues, namely interaction energy, strength, volume and Kidera factor 4. TCRdb reprocessed the reads and provides one entry for every CDR3 protein sequence; no DNA is given. These V and J calls are TCRdb output, not the study's own analysis. This sample's records show about 92,000 distinct CDR3 sequences. The ten largest clones capture 0.75% to 0.95% of the sample.

For each CD8+ T cell subset, flow sorting was done in triplicate, and some 300,000 cells per subset went directly into RLT lysis buffer. Naive CD8+ T cells were defined stringently as CD45RO-CCR7+CD27+CD95- to exclude memory contaminants. Peripheral blood mononuclear cells were isolated from buffy coats by standard density gradient centrifugation. Naive CXCR3-negative and CXCR3-positive CD8+ T cells were flow-sorted on a FACSAria III. Total RNA was extracted from sorted cells using an RNeasy Mini Kit. Sequenced input: naive CXCR3+ CD8+ T cells from blood. The sample's cell subset or site, from its label and the paper: CD45RO-CCR7+CD27+CD95- naive CD8+ T cells expressing CXCR3 (TNR3+). The TCR sequence derives from a human donor in good health. Some clones in this sample may be carry-over from other donors' samples. Recombination connected TRBV9 to TRBJ2-7; TCRdb returns TRBD1, unconfirmable since there is no DNA. The CDR3 protein sequence reads: CASSVASQGIDEQYF.